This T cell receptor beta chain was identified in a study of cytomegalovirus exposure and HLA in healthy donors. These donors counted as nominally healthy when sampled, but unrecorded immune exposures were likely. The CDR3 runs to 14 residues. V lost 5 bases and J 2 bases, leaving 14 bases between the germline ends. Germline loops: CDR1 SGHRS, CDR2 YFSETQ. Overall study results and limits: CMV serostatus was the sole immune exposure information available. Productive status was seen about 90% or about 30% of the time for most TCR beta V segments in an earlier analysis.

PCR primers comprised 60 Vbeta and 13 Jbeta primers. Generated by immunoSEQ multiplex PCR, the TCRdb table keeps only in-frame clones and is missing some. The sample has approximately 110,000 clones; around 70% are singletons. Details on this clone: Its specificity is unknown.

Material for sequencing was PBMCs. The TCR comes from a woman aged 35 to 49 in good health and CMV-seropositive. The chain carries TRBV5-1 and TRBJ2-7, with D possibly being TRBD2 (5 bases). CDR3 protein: CASSEEDSPYEQYF. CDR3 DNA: TGCGCCAGCAGTGAGGAGGATAGCCCCTACGAGCAGTACTTC.